This T cell receptor (beta chain) is drawn from a study of read filtering for tumor transcriptome and immune sequencing. On the study more broadly: Whole-transcriptome libraries were prepared after DNase treatment.

From about 400 ng of RNA, a library with molecular barcoded alpha/delta and beta/gamma adaptors was made. TCRdb independently ran MiXCR on the reads; one entry per CDR3 protein. The table shows about 50,000 distinct CDR3 sequences, with less than 20% occurring only once. Germline V gives CDR1 DFQATT, CDR2 SNEGSKA (reference sequence). This CDR3 is 12 amino acids long. J was trimmed by 11 bases and V by 6 bases; bases with no gene match: 12. This clonotype has only a few counts. Every patient had bone marrow sampled while the disease was active. The receptor was derived from a donor at least 40 years old with multiple myeloma. The chain uses TRBV20-1 and TRBJ1-1, with 7 bases that match TRBD1. The sample comprised a population of CD138-negative cells sorted from bone marrow. The CDR3 protein is CSAARDSSGAFF. CDR3 sequence (DNA): TGCAGTGCCGCCCGGGACAGCTCCGGGGCTTTCTTT.